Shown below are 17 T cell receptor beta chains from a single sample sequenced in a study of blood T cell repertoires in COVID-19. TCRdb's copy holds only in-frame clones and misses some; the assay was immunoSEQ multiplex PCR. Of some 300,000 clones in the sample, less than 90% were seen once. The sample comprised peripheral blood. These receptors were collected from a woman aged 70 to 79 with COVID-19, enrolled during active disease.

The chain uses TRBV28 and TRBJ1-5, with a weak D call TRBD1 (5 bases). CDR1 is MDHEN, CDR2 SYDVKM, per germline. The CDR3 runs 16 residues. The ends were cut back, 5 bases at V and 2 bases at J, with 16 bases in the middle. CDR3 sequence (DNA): TGTGCCAGCAGTCTCGACAGATACTACGGCAATCAGCCCCAGCATTTT. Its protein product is CASSLDRYYGNQPQHF.

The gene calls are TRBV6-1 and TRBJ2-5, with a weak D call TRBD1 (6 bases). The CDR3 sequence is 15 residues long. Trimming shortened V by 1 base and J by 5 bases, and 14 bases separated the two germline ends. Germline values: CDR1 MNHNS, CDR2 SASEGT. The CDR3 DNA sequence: TGTGCCAGCAGTGAAGGGGTTGGGGGCGTCGAGACCCAGTACTTC. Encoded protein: CASSEGVGGVETQYF.

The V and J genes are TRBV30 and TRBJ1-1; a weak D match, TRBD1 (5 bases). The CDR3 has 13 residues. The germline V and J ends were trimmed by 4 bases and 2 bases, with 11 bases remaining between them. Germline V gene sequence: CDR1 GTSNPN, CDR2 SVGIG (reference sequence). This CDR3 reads CAWIGGLNTEAFF. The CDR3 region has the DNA TGTGCCTGGATCGGGGGACTCAACACTGAAGCTTTCTTT.

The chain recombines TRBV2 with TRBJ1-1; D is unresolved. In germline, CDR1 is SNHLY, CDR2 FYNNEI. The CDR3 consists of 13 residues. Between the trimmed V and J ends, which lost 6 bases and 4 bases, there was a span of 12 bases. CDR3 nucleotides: TGTGCCAGCAGGCGGGAGGAGGGCACTGAAGCTTTCTTT. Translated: CASRREEGTEAFF. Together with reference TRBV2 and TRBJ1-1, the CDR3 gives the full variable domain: EPEVTQTPSHQVTQMGQEVILRCVPISNHLYFYWYRQILGQKVEFLVSFYNNEISEKSEIFDDQFSVERPDGSNFTLKIRSTKLEDSAMYFCASRREEGTEAFFGQGTRLTVV.

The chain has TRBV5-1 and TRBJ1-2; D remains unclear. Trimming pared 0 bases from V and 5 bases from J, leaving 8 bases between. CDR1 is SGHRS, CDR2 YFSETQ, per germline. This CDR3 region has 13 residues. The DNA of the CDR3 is TGCGCCAGCAGCTTGGCGTCTTCTTATGGCTACACCTTC. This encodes CASSLASSYGYTF. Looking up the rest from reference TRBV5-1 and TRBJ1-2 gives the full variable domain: KAGVTQTPRYLIKTRGQQVTLSCSPISGHRSVSWYQQTPGQGLQFLFEYFSETQRNKGNFPGRFSGRQFSNSRSEMNVSTLELGDSALYLCASSLASSYGYTFGSGTRLTVV.

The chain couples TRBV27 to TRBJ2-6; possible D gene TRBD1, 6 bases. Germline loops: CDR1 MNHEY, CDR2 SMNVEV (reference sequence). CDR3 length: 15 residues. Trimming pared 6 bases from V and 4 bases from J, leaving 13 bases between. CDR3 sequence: CASSLTGYGANVLTF. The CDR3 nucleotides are TGTGCCAGCAGCTTAACAGGGTACGGGGCCAACGTCCTGACTTTC.

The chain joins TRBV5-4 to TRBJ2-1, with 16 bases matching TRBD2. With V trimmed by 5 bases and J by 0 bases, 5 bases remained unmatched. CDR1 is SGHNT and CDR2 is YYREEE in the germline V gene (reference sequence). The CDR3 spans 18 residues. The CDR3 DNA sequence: TGTGCCAGCAGTTCCGGGACTAGCGGGGGGGCCTCCTACAATGAGCAGTTCTTC. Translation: CASSSGTSGGASYNEQFF.

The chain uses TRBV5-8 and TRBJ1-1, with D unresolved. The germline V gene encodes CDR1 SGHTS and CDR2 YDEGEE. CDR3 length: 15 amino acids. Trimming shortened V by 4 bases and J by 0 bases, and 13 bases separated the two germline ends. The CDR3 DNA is TGTGCCAGCAGCCCCGACACTCCTATGAACACTGAAGCTTTCTTT. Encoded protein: CASSPDTPMNTEAFF.

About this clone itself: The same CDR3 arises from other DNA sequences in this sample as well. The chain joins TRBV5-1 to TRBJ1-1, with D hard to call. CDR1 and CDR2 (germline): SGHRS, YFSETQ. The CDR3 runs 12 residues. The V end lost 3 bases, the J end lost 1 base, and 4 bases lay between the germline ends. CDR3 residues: CASSSSNTEAFF. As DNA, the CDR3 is TGCGCCAGCAGCTCCTCGAACACTGAAGCTTTCTTT.

The CDR3 spells CASSPEPGTGAYEQYF. As DNA, the CDR3 is TGTGCCAGCAGCCCTGAACCGGGGACAGGTGCCTACGAGCAGTACTTC. The rearrangement uses TRBV7-9 and TRBJ2-7, with 8 bases fitting TRBD1. Germline assignment: CDR1 SEHNR and CDR2 FQNEAQ (reference sequence). The CDR3 sequence is 16 residues long. V lost 5 bases to trimming and J lost 2 bases; unmatched junction nucleotides: 11.

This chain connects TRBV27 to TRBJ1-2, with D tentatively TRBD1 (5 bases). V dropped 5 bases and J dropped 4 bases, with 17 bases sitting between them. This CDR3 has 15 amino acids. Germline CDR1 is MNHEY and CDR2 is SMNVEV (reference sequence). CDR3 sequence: CASSPPTGTGYGYTF. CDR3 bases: TGTGCCAGCAGTCCCCCCACAGGAACAGGCTATGGCTACACCTTC.

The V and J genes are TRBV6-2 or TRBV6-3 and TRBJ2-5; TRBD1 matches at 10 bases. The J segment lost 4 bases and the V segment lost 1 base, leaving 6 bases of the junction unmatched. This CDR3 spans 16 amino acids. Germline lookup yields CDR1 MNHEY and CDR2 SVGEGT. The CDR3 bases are TGTGCCAGCAGTTACTGGGACAGGGGTAAATTAGAGACCCAGTACTTC. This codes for CASSYWDRGKLETQYF.

DNA for the CDR3: TGTGCCAGCAGGAGAACAGGGGTGGACGAGCAGTACTTC. Protein product: CASRRTGVDEQYF. The V gene is TRBV28, the J gene TRBJ2-7; 7 nucleotides agree with TRBD1. The CDR3 is 13 amino acids. In germline, CDR1 is MDHEN, CDR2 SYDVKM. The junction had 7 bases not matched to a gene; V was cut back by 6 bases and J by 5 bases.

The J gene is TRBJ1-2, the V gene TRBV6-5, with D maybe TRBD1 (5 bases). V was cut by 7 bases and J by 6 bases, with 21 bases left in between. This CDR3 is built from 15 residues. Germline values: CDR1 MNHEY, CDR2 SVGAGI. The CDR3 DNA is TGTGCCAGCATTCTCCTTGGGGCATGGAAAGATGGCTACACCTTC. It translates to CASILLGAWKDGYTF.

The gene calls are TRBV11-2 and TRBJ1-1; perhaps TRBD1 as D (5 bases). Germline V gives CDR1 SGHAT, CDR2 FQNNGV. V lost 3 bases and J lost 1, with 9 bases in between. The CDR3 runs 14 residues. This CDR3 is CASSLGGPNTEAFF. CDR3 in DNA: TGTGCCAGCAGCTTGGGGGGACCGAACACTGAAGCTTTCTTT.

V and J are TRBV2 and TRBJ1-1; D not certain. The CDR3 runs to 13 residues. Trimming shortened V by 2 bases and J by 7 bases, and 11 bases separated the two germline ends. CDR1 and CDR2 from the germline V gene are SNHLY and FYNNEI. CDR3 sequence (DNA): TGTGCCAGCAGTGAAAGCCAGGCCAGTGAAGCTTTCTTT. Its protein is CASSESQASEAFF.

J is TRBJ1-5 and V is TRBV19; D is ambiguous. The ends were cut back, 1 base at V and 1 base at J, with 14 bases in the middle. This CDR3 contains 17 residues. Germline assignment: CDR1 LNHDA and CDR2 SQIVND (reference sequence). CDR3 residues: CASSIVLAARSNQPQHF. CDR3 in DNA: TGTGCCAGTAGTATAGTGTTAGCGGCGAGGAGCAATCAGCCCCAGCATTTT.